This TCR beta chain was recorded in a study of glioma-infiltrating T cells after dendritic cell vaccination. Only patients with spare fresh-frozen tumor and over two years of follow-up were included. No glioblastoma patient carried an isocitrate dehydrogenase mutation. Method: immunoSEQ multiplex PCR; TCRdb's copy keeps in-frame clones and lacks some. The sample consists of over 55,000 clones, approximately 81% of them appearing once. Germline V gene lookup returns CDR1 SEHNR and CDR2 FQNEAQ (reference sequence). Trimming took off 5 bases at V and 5 bases at J, with 10 bases between the two ends. The length of the CDR3 is 13 residues.

The chain employs TRBV7-9 and TRBJ1-5; a weak D match, TRBD1 (6 bases). The sample was blood, taken before dendritic cell vaccination. The sequence was collected from a human donor with glioblastoma. For the CDR3, the DNA is TGTGCCAGCAGCAGGGGGAAGGATCAGCCCCAGCATTTT. Translating gives CASSRGKDQPQHF. Full variable domain (remainder filled in from reference TRBV7-9 and TRBJ1-5): DTGVSQNPRHKITKRGQNVTFRCDPISEHNRLYWYRQTLGQGPEFLTYFQNEAQLEKSRLLSDRFSAERPKGSFSTLEIQRTEQGDSAMYLCASSRGKDQPQHFGDGTRLSIL.